Following are 27 T cell receptor beta chains from one sample sequenced in a study of cytomegalovirus exposure and HLA in healthy donors. The method was immunoSEQ multiplex PCR; TCRdb's version includes in-frame clones alone and lacks a portion of them. The table records roughly 79,000 clones, around 92% of them present only once. Material: PBMCs. The receptors were gathered from a man between 18 and 35 years old in good health and CMV-seronegative.

The chain combines TRBV18 with TRBJ1-2; 8 nucleotides agree with TRBD1. V lost 5 bases and J lost 8; bases outside the gene matches: 16. CDR1 is KGHSH and CDR2 is LQKENI in the germline V gene. The CDR3 runs 16 residues. CDR3 sequence: CASSVDRGRSRGGYTF. CDR3 in DNA: TGTGCCAGCTCAGTTGACAGGGGCCGAAGCCGAGGGGGCTACACCTTC.

In DNA form, the CDR3 reads TGTGCCAGTAGGACTGCGGGTGTAGTAGGTCAGCCCCAGCATTTT. Its translation: CASRTAGVVGQPQHF. V gene TRBV19 combines with J gene TRBJ1-5; D call uncertain. The CDR3 consists of 15 residues. V gave up 6 bases and J gave up 6 bases, with 18 bases separating them. Germline CDR1 is LNHDA and CDR2 is SQIVND (reference sequence). The variable domain in full, completed from reference TRBV19 and TRBJ1-5, reads DGGITQSPKYLFRKEGQNVTLSCEQNLNHDAMYWYRQDPGQGLRLIYYSQIVNDFQKGDIAEGYSVSREKKESFPLTVTSAQKNPTAFYLCASRTAGVVGQPQHFGDGTRLSIL.

The chain is built from TRBV6-5 and TRBJ1-6; D is undetermined. The CDR3 is 16 residues long. V was clipped by 0 bases and J by 3 bases, with 9 bases between them. Germline CDR1 and CDR2: MNHEY and SVGAGI. CDR3 DNA: TGTGCCAGCAGTTACTCCAGCGGCTTCTATAATTCACCCCTCCACTTT. Translation gives CASSYSSGFYNSPLHF.

This rearrangement joins TRBV9 to TRBJ1-1; D call uncertain. The CDR3 runs to 16 residues. Germline V lookup: CDR1 SGDLS, CDR2 YYNGEE. V lost 0 bases to trimming and J lost 1 base, with 13 bases between them. CDR3 coding DNA: TGTGCCAGCAGCGTAGGGGGAGGCAGAGGGAACACTGAAGCTTTCTTT. It is translated as CASSVGGGRGNTEAFF.

The genes are TRBV30 and TRBJ1-4; TRBD1 is a possible D gene (6 bases). V lost 2 bases and J 8 bases, leaving 15 bases between the germline ends. CDR1 is GTSNPN, CDR2 SVGIG, per germline (reference sequence). This CDR3 has 14 amino acids. CDR3 bases: TGTGCCTGGAGTACAGGGAGCAAAAGGGAAAAACTGTTTTTT. Translated: CAWSTGSKREKLFF.

Judged by abundance, this clone is medium-sized. V usage is TRBV6-4 and J usage is TRBJ2-1; 10 nucleotides line up with TRBD1. Losses at the gene ends were 2 bases for V and 3 bases for J; bases not matched to a gene: 1. Germline V gene sequence: CDR1 MRHNA, CDR2 SNTAGT. The length of the CDR3 is 15 residues. The CDR3: CASSDRTGGYNEQFF. The CDR3 DNA follows: TGTGCCAGCAGTGACAGGACAGGGGGCTACAATGAGCAGTTCTTC.

This chain links TRBV30 with TRBJ1-2; D not resolved. With 0 bases removed from V and 5 bases from J, the gap between germline ends came to 13 bases. CDR1 GTSNPN and CDR2 SVGIG come from the germline V gene (reference sequence). CDR3 length: 14 amino acids. The chain's CDR3 is CAWSVPPERYGYTF. CDR3 nucleotide sequence: TGTGCCTGGAGTGTTCCCCCGGAGAGGTATGGCTACACCTTC.

The V gene is TRBV15, the J gene TRBJ1-2; D is uncertain. Germline loops: CDR1 LNHNV, CDR2 YYDKDF (reference sequence). V was cut by 5 bases and J by 5 bases, with 15 bases left in between. This CDR3 is built from 14 residues. The chain's CDR3 is CATSPSQQVYGYTF. DNA of the CDR3: TGTGCCACCAGCCCCTCCCAGCAGGTGTATGGCTACACCTTC. Full variable domain (rest looked up from reference TRBV15 and TRBJ1-2): DAMVIQNPRYQVTQFGKPVTLSCSQTLNHNVMYWYQQKSSQAPKLLFHYYDKDFNNEADTPDNFQSRRPNTSFCFLDIRSPGLGDTAMYLCATSPSQQVYGYTFGSGTRLTVV.

For the CDR3, the DNA is TGTGCCAGCAGCTCGGGCCAGGGGACAGATACGCAGTATTTT. It codes for CASSSGQGTDTQYF. V and J are TRBV11-1 and TRBJ2-3; TRBD1 might be the D (6 bases). CDR3 length: 14 amino acids. Trimming pared 4 bases from V and 3 bases from J, leaving 11 bases between. Germline CDR1 is SGHAT and CDR2 is FQDESV (reference sequence).

The chain has TRBV18 and TRBJ1-2, with 10 bases matching TRBD1. Germline assignment: CDR1 KGHSH and CDR2 LQKENI. The CDR3 loop spans 14 amino acids. Trimming removed 6 bases from V and 8 bases from J; junction bases left unmatched: 9. CDR3 region: CASSIGQGEQGYTF. CDR3 bases: TGTGCCAGCTCGATCGGACAGGGGGAGCAGGGCTACACCTTC.

The CDR3, as DNA: TGTGCCAGCAGGCGAGAGGGGGACGGGGCCTATGGCTACACCTTC. Protein: CASRREGDGAYGYTF. V gene TRBV6-4 combines with J gene TRBJ1-2; D may be TRBD1 (6 bases). The CDR3 has 15 amino acids. V shed 6 bases and J shed 4 bases, with 18 bases lying between them. CDR1 is MRHNA and CDR2 is SNTAGT in the germline V gene.

This clone was detected only once. CDR3 protein: CASSWRTGGTEAFF. CDR3 nucleotides: TGTGCCAGCAGCTGGAGGACAGGGGGCACTGAAGCTTTCTTT. The V and J genes are TRBV11-2 and TRBJ1-1, with 10 positions matching TRBD1. This CDR3 is built from 14 residues. CDR1 is SGHAT, CDR2 FQNNGV, per germline. Trimming at V came to 4 bases and at J to 4 bases, leaving 3 bases not matched to a gene.

This clone was counted once. The chain couples TRBV11-2 to TRBJ2-1, with D tentatively TRBD1 (6 bases). This CDR3 has 15 amino acids. Germline V gene data show CDR1 as SGHAT and CDR2 as FQNNGV. V was shortened by 6 bases and J by 2 bases, with 14 bases between the two germline ends. DNA of the CDR3: TGTGCCAGCAGTCAAGCAGGGGACCCCTACAATGAGCAGTTCTTC. This sequence encodes CASSQAGDPYNEQFF.

V is TRBV7-9 and J is TRBJ1-5; weak D call: TRBD1 (5 bases). This CDR3 is 16 amino acids long. Trimming took 5 bases from V and 0 from J, leaving 14 bases between them. CDR1 SEHNR and CDR2 FQNEAQ come from the germline V gene (reference sequence). The CDR3 DNA sequence: TGTGCCAGCAGCCCCCGGGGGGGGAATAGCAATCAGCCCCAGCATTTT. This translates into CASSPRGGNSNQPQHF.

This sequence joins TRBV6-6 and TRBJ2-3, with 7 bases aligning to TRBD1. V trimming: 5 bases; J trimming: 2 bases; junction bases outside the gene matches: 4. The CDR3 runs 14 residues. CDR1 and CDR2 (germline): MNHNY, SVGAGI (reference sequence). The CDR3 region has the DNA TGTGCCAGCAGTCACAGGGGCGTCACAGATACGCAGTATTTT. The encoded protein is CASSHRGVTDTQYF.

V gene TRBV5-1 combines with J gene TRBJ2-5; 10 bases agree with TRBD1. This CDR3 has 15 residues. The germline gives CDR1 SGHRS, CDR2 YFSETQ. V lost 4 bases to trimming and J lost 5 bases; unmatched junction nucleotides: 8. CDR3 sequence (DNA): TGCGCCAGCAGCACCGGGACAGGGGTAGGGGAGACCCAGTACTTC. Translated, it gives CASSTGTGVGETQYF. Full variable domain (rest looked up from reference TRBV5-1 and TRBJ2-5): KAGVTQTPRYLIKTRGQQVTLSCSPISGHRSVSWYQQTPGQGLQFLFEYFSETQRNKGNFPGRFSGRQFSNSRSEMNVSTLELGDSALYLCASSTGTGVGETQYFGPGTRLLVL.

The chain is built from TRBV5-4 and TRBJ2-2, with TRBD1 matching 12 bases. The V segment lost 4 bases and the J segment 7 bases; nucleotides outside the gene matches: 11. This CDR3 spans 17 amino acids. Germline V gives CDR1 SGHNT, CDR2 YYREEE (reference sequence). CDR3 bases: TGTGCCAGCAGCCCGGAGGGGACAGGGGGCTACGGCGGGGAGCTGTTTTTT. This encodes CASSPEGTGGYGGELFF.

This sequence joins TRBV6-5 and TRBJ1-1, with 7 bases fitting TRBD1. The CDR3 extends over 15 amino acids. V dropped 5 bases and J dropped 1; count of bases not matched to a gene: 7. Looked up from germline, CDR1 is MNHEY and CDR2 is SVGAGI. CDR3 DNA sequence: TGTGCCAGCAGTCCCCCGGGACAGCAGAACACTGAAGCTTTCTTT. Translating it yields CASSPPGQQNTEAFF.

The chain couples TRBV27 to TRBJ2-2; 13 nucleotides align to TRBD2. Germline V gives CDR1 MNHEY, CDR2 SMNVEV (reference sequence). V gave up 1 base and J gave up 0 bases; unmatched junction bases: 5. This CDR3 region has 19 residues. As DNA, the CDR3 is TGTGCCAGCAGTTTATTACTAGCGGGAGGGCTCTCGAACACCGGGGAGCTGTTTTTT. This sequence encodes CASSLLLAGGLSNTGELFF.

J is TRBJ2-1 and V is TRBV27; D perhaps matches TRBD2 (6 bases). V was trimmed by 6 bases and J by 4 bases, leaving 10 bases between them. Germline CDR1 and CDR2: MNHEY and SMNVEV (reference sequence). The CDR3 is 13 amino acids. CDR3 loop: CASSGGTYNEQFF. The CDR3, as DNA: TGTGCCAGCAGCGGGGGAACATACAATGAGCAGTTCTTC.

V gene TRBV7-6 combines with J gene TRBJ1-1; 7 bases match TRBD1. This CDR3 has 14 residues. Germline CDR1 and CDR2: SGHVS and FNYEAQ. The J segment lost 3 bases and the V segment lost 5 bases, leaving 6 bases of the junction unmatched. CDR3 in DNA: TGTGCCAGCAGCCAGGGGGGCGCCGACACTGAAGCTTTCTTT. Encoded protein: CASSQGGADTEAFF.

The genes are TRBV18 and TRBJ2-4; maybe TRBD2 (5 bases). The V end lost 3 bases, the J end lost 8 bases, and 17 bases lay between the germline ends. The CDR3 runs 15 residues. Germline CDR1 KGHSH, CDR2 LQKENI. Written as DNA, the CDR3 is TGTGCCAGCTCACCGCCAGGTCGGGAAGGAGACATTCAGTACTTC. The encoded protein is CASSPPGREGDIQYF.

This chain uses TRBV9 with TRBJ1-1; maybe TRBD1 (5 bases). The V gene lost 4 bases and the J gene lost 1 base, with 11 bases spanning the gap. Germline V gene sequence: CDR1 SGDLS, CDR2 YYNGEE. The CDR3 has 14 residues. CDR3 bases: TGTGCCAGCAGCCCCCACGGACAGAACACTGAAGCTTTCTTT. Residues: CASSPHGQNTEAFF.

The genes are TRBV10-3 and TRBJ1-2, with 11 bases matching TRBD1. The germline gives CDR1 ENHRY, CDR2 SYGVKD. There are 15 residues in the CDR3. The trim removed 4 bases at V and 6 bases at J, leaving 7 bases unmatched. The CDR3 DNA reads TGTGCCATCAGTGCCCAGGACAGGGGGCGAGATGGCTACACCTTC. It yields the protein CAISAQDRGRDGYTF.

The chain is built from TRBV4-1 and TRBJ1-1; 10 bases agree with TRBD1. The CDR3 is made up of 14 amino acids. The trim removed 6 bases at V and 8 bases at J, leaving 9 bases unmatched. Germline V gives CDR1 MGHRA, CDR2 YSYEKL. Here the CDR3 reads CASSTDRGPREAFF. In nucleotides, the CDR3 is TGCGCCAGCAGTACCGACAGGGGGCCTCGAGAAGCTTTCTTT.

This clone was recorded once. The chain has TRBV4-1 and TRBJ2-2, with 9 bases fitting TRBD1. The J segment lost 5 bases and the V segment lost 3 bases, leaving 7 bases of the junction unmatched. The germline V gene has CDR1 MGHRA and CDR2 YSYEKL. The CDR3 consists of 16 residues. The CDR3 loop reads CASSQGQGGGTGELFF. CDR3 bases: TGCGCCAGCAGCCAGGGACAGGGAGGAGGGACCGGGGAGCTGTTTTTT.

J is TRBJ2-2 and V is TRBV27, with 12 bases aligning to TRBD2. Germline CDR1 reads MNHEY; CDR2 reads SMNVEV (reference sequence). Germline trimming cut 3 bases from V and 6 bases from J; bases unmatched to any gene: 5. The CDR3 has 16 amino acids. CDR3 loop: CASSFPSGRAAGELFF. Written as DNA, the CDR3 is TGTGCCAGCAGTTTCCCTAGCGGGAGGGCCGCCGGGGAGCTGTTTTTT.